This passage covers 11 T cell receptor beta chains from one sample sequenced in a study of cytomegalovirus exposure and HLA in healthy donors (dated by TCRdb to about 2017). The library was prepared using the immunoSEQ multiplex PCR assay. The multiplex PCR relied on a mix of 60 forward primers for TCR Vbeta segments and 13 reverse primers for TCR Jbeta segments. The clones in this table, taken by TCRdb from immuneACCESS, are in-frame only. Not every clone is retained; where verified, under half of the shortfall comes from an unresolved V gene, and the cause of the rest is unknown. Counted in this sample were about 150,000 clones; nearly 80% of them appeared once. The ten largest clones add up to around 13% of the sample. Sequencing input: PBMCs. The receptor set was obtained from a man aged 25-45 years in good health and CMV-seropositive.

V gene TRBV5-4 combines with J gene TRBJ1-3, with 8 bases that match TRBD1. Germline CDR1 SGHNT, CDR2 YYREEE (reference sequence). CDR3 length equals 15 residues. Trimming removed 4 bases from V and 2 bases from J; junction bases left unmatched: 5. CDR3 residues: CASSPRTGTGNTIYF. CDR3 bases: TGTGCCAGCAGCCCTCGGACAGGGACTGGAAACACCATATATTTT.

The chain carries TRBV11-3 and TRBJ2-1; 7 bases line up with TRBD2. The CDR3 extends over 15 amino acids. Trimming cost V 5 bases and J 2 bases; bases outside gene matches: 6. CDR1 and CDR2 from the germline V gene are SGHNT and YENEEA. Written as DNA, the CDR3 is TGTGCCAGCAGCCATAGCGGGCGCGCCTACAATGAGCAGTTCTTC. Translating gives CASSHSGRAYNEQFF.

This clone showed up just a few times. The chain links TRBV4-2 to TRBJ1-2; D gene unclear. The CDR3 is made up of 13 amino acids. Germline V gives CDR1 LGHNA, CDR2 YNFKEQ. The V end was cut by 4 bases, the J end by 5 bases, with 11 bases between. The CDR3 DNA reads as TGTGCCAGCAGCCGAGCCAAGACTTATGGCTACACCTTC. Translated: CASSRAKTYGYTF.

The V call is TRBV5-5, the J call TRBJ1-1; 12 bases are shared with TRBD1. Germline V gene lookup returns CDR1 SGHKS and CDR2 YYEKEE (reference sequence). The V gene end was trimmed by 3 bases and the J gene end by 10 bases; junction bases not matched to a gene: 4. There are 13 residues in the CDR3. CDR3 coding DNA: TGTGCCAGCAGCTGGGACAGGGGGCTGGGAGCTTTCTTT. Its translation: CASSWDRGLGAFF.

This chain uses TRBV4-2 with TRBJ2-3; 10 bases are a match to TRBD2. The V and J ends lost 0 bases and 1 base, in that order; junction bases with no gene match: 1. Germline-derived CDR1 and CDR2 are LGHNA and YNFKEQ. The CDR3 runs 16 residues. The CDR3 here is CASSQDLAGGTDTQYF. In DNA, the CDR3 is TGTGCCAGCAGCCAAGATCTAGCGGGGGGCACAGATACGCAGTATTTT.

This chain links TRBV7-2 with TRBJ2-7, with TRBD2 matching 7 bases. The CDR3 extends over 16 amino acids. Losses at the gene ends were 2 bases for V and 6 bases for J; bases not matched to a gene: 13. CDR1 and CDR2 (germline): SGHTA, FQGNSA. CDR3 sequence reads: CASSLPSGGWGGEQYF. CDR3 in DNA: TGTGCCAGCAGCTTACCCTCCGGCGGTTGGGGGGGCGAGCAGTACTTC. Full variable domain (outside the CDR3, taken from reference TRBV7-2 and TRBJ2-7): GAGVSQSPSNKVTEKGKDVELRCDPISGHTALYWYRQSLGQGLEFLIYFQGNSAPDKSGLPSDRFSAERTGGSVSTLTIQRTQQEDSAVYLCASSLPSGGWGGEQYFGPGTRLTVT.

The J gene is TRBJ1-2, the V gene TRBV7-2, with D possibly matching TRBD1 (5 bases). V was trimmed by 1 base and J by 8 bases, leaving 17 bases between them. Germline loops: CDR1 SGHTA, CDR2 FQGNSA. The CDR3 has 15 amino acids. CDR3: CASSLDSGVERGYTF. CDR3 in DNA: TGTGCCAGCAGCTTAGATTCGGGGGTAGAGAGGGGCTACACCTTC.

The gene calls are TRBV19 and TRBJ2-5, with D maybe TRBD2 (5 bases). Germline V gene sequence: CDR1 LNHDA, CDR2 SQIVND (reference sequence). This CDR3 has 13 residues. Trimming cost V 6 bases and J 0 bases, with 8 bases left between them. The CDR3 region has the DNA TGTGCCAGTAGGACGGGAAACCAAGAGACCCAGTACTTC. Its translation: CASRTGNQETQYF.

CDR3 sequence: CAISEAQGGEQYF. The DNA of the CDR3 is TGTGCCATCAGTGAGGCGCAGGGAGGCGAGCAGTACTTC. The V call is TRBV10-3, the J call TRBJ2-7, with D tentatively TRBD2 (6 bases). This CDR3 is 13 amino acids long. Germline CDR1 ENHRY, CDR2 SYGVKD. The germline V and J ends were trimmed by 2 bases and 6 bases, with 11 bases remaining between them.

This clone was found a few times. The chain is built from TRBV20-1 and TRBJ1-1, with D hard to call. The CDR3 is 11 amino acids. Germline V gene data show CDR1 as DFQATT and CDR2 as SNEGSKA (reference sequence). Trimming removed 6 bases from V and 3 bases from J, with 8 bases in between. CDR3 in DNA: TGCAGTGCCCAAGGAGACACTGAAGCTTTCTTT. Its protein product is CSAQGDTEAFF.

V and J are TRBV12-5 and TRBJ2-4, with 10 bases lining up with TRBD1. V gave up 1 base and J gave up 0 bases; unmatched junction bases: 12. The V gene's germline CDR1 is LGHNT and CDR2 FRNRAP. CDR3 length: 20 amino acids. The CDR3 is CASGLGPGQGRYLAKNIQYF. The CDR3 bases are TGTGCTAGTGGTTTGGGTCCGGGACAGGGGCGATATTTAGCCAAAAACATTCAGTACTTC.